Listed here are 28 T cell receptor beta chains from one sample, sequenced in a study of T cells in Graves' hyperthyroidism and ophthalmopathy. Researchers amplified the TCR beta CDR3 regions from RNA transcripts. First-round RT-PCR with HTBI primers amplified the TCR CDR3 region. TCRdb called the multiplex PCR reads again in MiXCR, with one record for every CDR3 protein. The sample contains 300,000 to 350,000 distinct CDR3 sequences, roughly 18% of which appear only once. Material for sequencing was blood. The receptors were gathered from a woman aged 45-65 years with Graves' hyperthyroidism.

This clonotype turned up a few times. This chain connects TRBV20-1 to TRBJ2-3; TRBD2 aligns across 9 bases. The CDR3 is made up of 14 amino acids. Germline CDR1 is DFQATT and CDR2 is SNEGSKA (reference sequence). Trimming removed 6 bases from V and 6 bases from J; junction bases left unmatched: 10. CDR3 region: CSAHLSGRPDTQYF. CDR3 in DNA: TGCAGTGCACACCTCAGCGGGAGGCCGGATACGCAGTATTTT.

This sequence joins TRBV20-1 and TRBJ1-2, with 7 bases aligning to TRBD1. Germline V gives CDR1 DFQATT, CDR2 SNEGSKA (reference sequence). Unmatched junction bases numbered 8, after V lost 6 bases and J lost 7 bases. The CDR3 length is 12 residues. CDR3 amino acids: CSATDRAIGYTF. The CDR3 nucleotides read TGCAGTGCCACCGACAGGGCCATTGGCTACACCTTC.

The CDR3 reads CASSTFGRGEQYF. CDR3 DNA: TGTGCCAGCAGTACCTTCGGGAGGGGGGAGCAGTACTTC. The chain links TRBV6-1 to TRBJ2-7, with 8 bases matching TRBD2. Germline CDR1 and CDR2: MNHNS and SASEGT. Germline trimming cut 5 bases from V and 7 bases from J; bases unmatched to any gene: 7. There are 13 residues in the CDR3.

The J gene is TRBJ2-2, the V gene TRBV12-3 or TRBV12-4; 11 nucleotides align to TRBD2. The CDR3 spans 19 residues. Losses at the gene ends were 5 bases for V and 2 bases for J; bases not matched to a gene: 13. The CDR3 DNA follows: TGTGCCAGCAGTGTACACCCGTTGGGACTAGCGGAAAACACCGGGGAGCTGTTTTTT. Residues: CASSVHPLGLAENTGELFF.

This clonotype was observed a handful of times. V usage is TRBV2 and J usage is TRBJ1-5; D gene ambiguous. There are 14 residues in the CDR3. Trimming pared 6 bases from V and 2 bases from J, leaving 11 bases between. CDR1 SNHLY and CDR2 FYNNEI come from the germline V gene. The CDR3 reads CASSATWGNQPQHF. The DNA of the CDR3 is TGTGCCAGCAGCGCTACATGGGGCAATCAGCCCCAGCATTTT.

This chain's CDR3 is CASRPTTLPGQGNLLSSYNEQFF. CDR3 sequence (DNA): TGTGCCAGCAGACCCACAACCCTCCCCGGACAGGGAAATTTATTGAGCTCCTACAATGAGCAGTTCTTC. This chain joins TRBV7-2 and TRBJ2-1; 8 positions match TRBD1. Germline-derived CDR1 and CDR2 are SGHTA and FQGNSA. After removal of 6 bases from V and 0 bases from J, the junction contained 28 bases not matched to a gene. The CDR3 is made up of 23 amino acids. Based on the CDR3 plus reference TRBV7-2 and TRBJ2-1, the full variable domain is GAGVSQSPSNKVTEKGKDVELRCDPISGHTALYWYRQSLGQGLEFLIYFQGNSAPDKSGLPSDRFSAERTGGSVSTLTIQRTQQEDSAVYLCASRPTTLPGQGNLLSSYNEQFFGPGTRLTVL.

This chain links TRBV6-1 with TRBJ1-5; D call uncertain. The CDR3 is 13 residues long. V lost 0 bases and J lost 3, with 3 bases in between. Germline V gives CDR1 MNHNS, CDR2 SASEGT. CDR3 amino acids: CASSEALNQPQHF. DNA for the CDR3: TGTGCCAGCAGTGAAGCGCTCAATCAGCCCCAGCATTTT.

The genes are TRBV2 and TRBJ1-3; D is unclear. Deletions cut 4 bases from V and 0 bases from J, with 7 bases between. CDR1 is SNHLY and CDR2 is FYNNEI in the germline V gene. The CDR3 is made up of 14 amino acids. CDR3 residues: CASSGGISGNTIYF. In DNA form, the CDR3 reads TGTGCCAGCAGTGGCGGAATCTCTGGAAACACCATATATTTT.

In its sample, this clonotype was seen many times. This rearrangement joins TRBV5-1 to TRBJ2-6; D is ambiguous. V was shortened by 1 base and J by 2 bases, with 7 bases between the two germline ends. From germline, CDR1 is SGHRS and CDR2 YFSETQ. CDR3 length: 15 amino acids. The CDR3 spells CASSLWVTGANVLTF. The CDR3 nucleotides read TGCGCCAGCAGCTTGTGGGTAACTGGGGCCAACGTCCTGACTTTC.

The chain employs TRBV30 and TRBJ2-3; unclear D gene. Between the trimmed V and J ends, which lost 0 bases and 7 bases, there was a span of 8 bases. Germline values: CDR1 GTSNPN, CDR2 SVGIG (reference sequence). This CDR3 region has 12 residues. The DNA of the CDR3 is TGTGCCTGGAGTGTAGACTCCCATACGCAGTATTTT. This gives the protein CAWSVDSHTQYF. The variable domain in full, with the rest retrieved from reference TRBV30 and TRBJ2-3, is SQTIHQWPATLVQPVGSPLSLECTVEGTSNPNLYWYRQAAGRGLQLLFYSVGIGQISSEVPQNLSASRPQDRQFILSSKKLLLSDSGFYLCAWSVDSHTQYFGPGTRLTVL.

In its sample, this clonotype was seen many times. The chain has TRBV12-3 or TRBV12-4 and TRBJ1-5; D is uncertain. V was pared by 7 bases and J by 3 bases, with 7 bases between. The CDR3 is 12 amino acids. The CDR3 region is CASKGINQPQHF. CDR3 coding DNA: TGTGCCAGCAAAGGCATCAATCAGCCCCAGCATTTT.

In its sample, this clonotype was seen many times. The chain is built from TRBV2 and TRBJ1-1, with no clear D. CDR3 length: 16 residues. Trimming pared 6 bases from V and 0 bases from J, leaving 17 bases between. Germline CDR1 and CDR2: SNHLY and FYNNEI. CDR3 coding DNA: TGTGCCAGCAGGCAGGTCTGGGTCGGGATGAACACTGAAGCTTTCTTT. It encodes CASRQVWVGMNTEAFF.

This clonotype was detected only a few times. Mismatch with germline at one junction end may stem from a read error. The V gene is TRBV5-1, the J gene TRBJ2-2; either TRBD1 or TRBD2 may fit D (7 bases each). CDR3 length: 15 amino acids. The germline V gene has CDR1 SGHRS and CDR2 YFSETQ. The CDR3 DNA sequence: TGTGCCAGCAGAGCGGGACAGTGGAACACCGGGGAGCTGTTTTTT. Amino acids: CASRAGQWNTGELFF.

The chain joins TRBV7-9 to TRBJ2-2; D gene ambiguous. Germline assignment: CDR1 SEHNR and CDR2 FQNEAQ (reference sequence). The CDR3 sequence is 15 residues long. V lost 0 bases to trimming and J lost 2 bases, with 7 bases between them. The CDR3 nucleotides are TGTGCCAGCAGCTTAGCTACCCCCAACACCGGGGAGCTGTTTTTT. Its translation: CASSLATPNTGELFF.

The table lists this clonotype with a few counts. The V call is TRBV29-1, the J call TRBJ1-2, with unresolved D. Between the trimmed V and J ends, which lost 5 bases and 3 bases, there was a span of 10 bases. CDR3 size: 12 residues. Germline V gene lookup returns CDR1 SQVTM and CDR2 ANQGSEA. The DNA for the CDR3 is TGCAGCGTTCAGTGGCATTACTATGGCTACACCTTC. Its translation: CSVQWHYYGYTF.

This clonotype has just a few counts. This may stem from a read error, because a much larger clone lies one nucleotide away. The rearrangement links TRBV18 to TRBJ2-2, with D unclear. Trimming removed 2 bases at V and 3 bases at J, with 4 bases between. Germline lookup yields CDR1 KGHSH and CDR2 LQKENI. The CDR3 totals 13 residues. CDR3 residues: CASSPGDTGELFF. As DNA, the CDR3 is TGTGCCAGCTCACCAGGGGACACCGGGGAGCTGTTTTTT. Drawing the rest from reference TRBV18 and TRBJ2-2, the complete variable domain is NAGVMQNPRHLVRRRGQEARLRCSPMKGHSHVYWYRQLPEEGLKFMVYLQKENIIDESGMPKERFSAEFPKEGPSILRIQQVVRGDSAAYFCASSPGDTGELFFGEGSRLTVL.

This clonotype was observed many times. The chain has TRBV12-3 or TRBV12-4 and TRBJ1-1; D call uncertain. V dropped 5 bases and J dropped 11 bases, with 12 bases sitting between them. This CDR3 is built from 11 residues. CDR3 nucleotide sequence: TGTGCCAGCAGTATCTCAGACGACGCTTTCTTT. This encodes CASSISDDAFF.

This clonotype showed up many times. This chain connects TRBV13 to TRBJ1-2; D unclear. Deletions cut 1 base from V and 6 bases from J, with 12 bases between. Germline V lookup: CDR1 PRHDT, CDR2 FYEKMQ (reference sequence). The CDR3 runs 14 residues. The CDR3 DNA reads as TGTGCCAGCAGCTTAGTCACGGGAGAACATGGCTACACCTTC. Its translation is CASSLVTGEHGYTF.

This clonotype was found a few times. The V gene is TRBV6-1, the J gene TRBJ2-7; D gene unclear. This CDR3 is 13 amino acids long. The germline V gene has CDR1 MNHNS and CDR2 SASEGT. The V and J ends lost 2 bases and 4 bases respectively, with 9 bases between them. Written as DNA, the CDR3 is TGTGCCAGCAGTGAACACGGACCGTACGAGCAGTACTTC. Translating gives CASSEHGPYEQYF.

This clonotype has more than one count but fewer than ten. The chain recombines TRBV6-1 with TRBJ1-2; 11 bases align to TRBD1. CDR1 and CDR2 from the germline V gene are MNHNS and SASEGT. With V trimmed by 6 bases and J by 3 bases, 9 bases remained unmatched. The CDR3 consists of 16 residues. For the CDR3, the DNA is TGTGCCAGCAGATGGACAGGGGGCGTTTCCGACTATGGCTACACCTTC. Protein sequence: CASRWTGGVSDYGYTF.

This clonotype was seen only a few times. This rearrangement joins TRBV9 to TRBJ2-3; D unclear. Looked up from germline, CDR1 is SGDLS and CDR2 is YYNGEE. This CDR3 comprises 15 residues. Trimming removed 6 bases at V and 4 bases at J, with 18 bases between. As DNA, the CDR3 is TGTGCCAGCAAACGTATCTCCGTGGTCGCAGATACGCAGTATTTT. This sequence encodes CASKRISVVADTQYF.

V and J are TRBV6-5 and TRBJ1-2; D might be TRBD1 (5 bases). Trimming left V 2 bases short and J 7 bases short, with 20 bases between. Germline V gives CDR1 MNHEY, CDR2 SVGAGI. The CDR3 extends over 16 amino acids. Here the CDR3 reads CASSYGPGLRIGGYTF. The DNA of the CDR3 is TGTGCCAGCAGTTACGGGCCGGGACTAAGGATCGGTGGCTACACCTTC.

Regarding this clonotype: A much bigger clone sits one base away, suggesting this may be a read error. The gene calls are TRBV3-1 and TRBJ2-1, with a possible D match to TRBD2 (5 bases). The V end was cut by 0 bases, the J end by 8 bases, with 17 bases between. The CDR3 length is 16 residues. Germline-derived CDR1 and CDR2 are LGHDT and YNNKEL (reference sequence). The CDR3 DNA sequence: TGTGCCAGCAGCCAAGATGCCGGGCCGGGGTACGATGAGCAGTTCTTC. This sequence encodes CASSQDAGPGYDEQFF.

This clonotype has more than one count but fewer than ten. This chain links TRBV19 with TRBJ2-1; D is ambiguous. V lost 3 bases and J 9 bases, leaving 6 bases between the germline ends. The length of the CDR3 is 11 residues. Looked up from germline, CDR1 is LNHDA and CDR2 is SQIVND (reference sequence). The CDR3 DNA reads as TGTGCCAGTAGTATTCTTAGTGAGCAGTTCTTC. This gives the protein CASSILSEQFF.

This clonotype has only a few counts. The V gene is TRBV19, the J gene TRBJ1-1; D is possibly TRBD1 (5 bases). The V gene's germline CDR1 is LNHDA and CDR2 SQIVND (reference sequence). With 0 bases removed from V and 5 bases from J, the gap between germline ends came to 7 bases. The CDR3 length is 13 residues. CDR3 amino acids: CASSIEGVTEAFF. The CDR3 nucleotides read TGTGCCAGTAGTATAGAGGGGGTAACTGAAGCTTTCTTT.

This clonotype has a count of ten or more. The chain joins TRBV11-2 to TRBJ1-4, with D maybe TRBD1 (5 bases). Deletions cut 1 base from V and 6 bases from J, with 12 bases between. The CDR3 spans 15 residues. Germline assignment: CDR1 SGHAT and CDR2 FQNNGV. In DNA form, the CDR3 reads TGTGCCAGCAGCTTAGCAGGGACGTCTTATGAAAAACTGTTTTTT. Translating it yields CASSLAGTSYEKLFF.

On this clonotype: A much larger clonotype is one base distant, so this may be a read error. CDR3 nucleotide sequence: TGTACCAGCAGTTTACTTTTTGGGAGCCTAGCGGATCAGCCCCAGCATTTT. Translation gives CTSSLLFGSLADQPQHF. The chain joins TRBV28 to TRBJ1-5, with unresolved D. The CDR3 totals 17 residues. Germline assignment: CDR1 MDHEN and CDR2 SYDVKM.

This clonotype was observed at least ten times. The chain joins TRBV7-2 to TRBJ2-5; 10 bases align to TRBD2. CDR1 is SGHTA and CDR2 is FQGNSA in the germline V gene. Unmatched junction bases numbered 11, after V lost 2 bases and J lost 11 bases. This CDR3 spans 15 amino acids. CDR3 region: CASSLRRLAGEKQYF. In DNA, the CDR3 is TGTGCCAGCAGCTTACGGCGTCTAGCGGGAGAGAAGCAGTACTTC.